This is a list of T cell receptor beta chains from one sample in a study of OX40 agonist ivuxolimab in advanced cancers. Sequencing was performed with immunoSEQ multiplex PCR; in TCRdb, only in-frame clones are kept and a portion is missing. The sample contains roughly 110,000 clones, more than 85% of which appear only once. The material sequenced was CD4+ or CD8+ T cells sorted from blood, taken in a trial of the OX40 agonist ivuxolimab. The source of these receptors is an adult with an advanced solid tumor such as melanoma, head and neck, liver or kidney cancer. Each CDR3 is given without its conserved first and last residue.

J gene: TRBJ2-5
V gene: TRBV7-6
CDR3 protein: ASSLGSAGWETQY

J gene: TRBJ2-5
V gene: TRBV5-1
CDR3 protein: ASSLVQVGTQETQY

J gene: TRBJ1-2
V gene: TRBV11-3
CDR3 protein: ASSSRSTGANYGYT

J gene: TRBJ2-2
V gene: TRBV7-9
CDR3 protein: ASSPPPTTLNTGELF

J gene: TRBJ1-6
V gene: TRBV7-2
CDR3 protein: ASSLFDSRDLAPLH

J gene: TRBJ2-3
V gene: TRBV5-4
CDR3 protein: ASSLDPSGTDTQY

J gene: TRBJ2-3
V gene: TRBV7-3
CDR3 protein: ASKTQSSTDTQY

J gene: TRBJ2-1
V gene: TRBV5-4
CDR3 protein: ASTLTRSSYNEQF

J gene: TRBJ2-3
V gene: TRBV4-1
CDR3 protein: ASSQDLAGGRADTQY

J gene: TRBJ2-7
V gene: TRBV30
CDR3 protein: AWSIGGIGYEQY